A selection of T cell receptor beta chains follows, all from one sample in a study of siplizumab effects on memory and regulatory T cells. Assay: immunoSEQ multiplex PCR; the TCRdb copy retains only in-frame clones and omits some. The sample has 100,000 or so clones, about 90% seen once. The sample taken for sequencing was Tregs sorted from blood. The source is a human donor in good health. Both conserved end residues are part of each CDR3. Fields, in order: D gene, J gene, clone size, V gene, CDR3 DNA, CDR3 protein. A D gene is named only where the DNA matches it firmly. Clone size is shown for a subset of rows, as once, few, many or a class of expanded clone.

TRBD2	TRBJ2-1	-	TRBV5-1	TGCGCCAGCAGGGTCCTAGCGGGAGCAGGGAGGGAGCAGTTCTTC	CASRVLAGAGREQFF
TRBD2	TRBJ2-5	-	TRBV2	TGTGCCAGCAGCACGACTAGCGGGAGACGGGAGACCCAGTACTTC	CASSTTSGRRETQYF
-	TRBJ2-2	-	TRBV4-1	TGCGCCAGCAGCCAGGCATCTAGCGACACCGGGGAGCTGTTTTTT	CASSQASSDTGELFF
-	TRBJ1-5	-	TRBV6-5	TGTGCCAGCAGTTACTCCCCCGACTTAAATCAGCCCCAGCATTTT	CASSYSPDLNQPQHF
-	TRBJ1-3	-	TRBV7-2	TGTGCCAGCAGCCCCGGGCCAGGGGGAAACACCATATATTTT	CASSPGPGGNTIYF
-	TRBJ2-7	-	TRBV5-4	TGTGCCAGCAGCTTAGACTACACCTACGAGCAGTACTTC	CASSLDYTYEQYF
TRBD1	TRBJ2-7	once	TRBV29-1	TGCAGCGTCGTCGACAGGGGGGGCGAGCAGTACTTC	CSVVDRGGEQYF
-	TRBJ1-2	-	TRBV15	TGTGCCACCAGCAGAACCAATCTCAGGAGTTCCTATGGCTACACCTTC	CATSRTNLRSSYGYTF
-	TRBJ2-1	-	TRBV6-6	TGTGCCAGCGGAACTTACAACAATGAGCAGTTCTTC	CASGTYNNEQFF
-	TRBJ2-1	-	TRBV30	TGTGCCTGGAACCGCCCTGGGACGGCCTCCTACAATGAGCAGTTCTTC	CAWNRPGTASYNEQFF
-	TRBJ2-3	-	TRBV7-6	TGTGCCAGCAGCTTAGTAGGAGATACGCAGTATTTT	CASSLVGDTQYF
-	TRBJ1-6	-	TRBV6-6	TGTGCCAGCAGTTACCAGGACCCAAATTCACCCCTCCACTTT	CASSYQDPNSPLHF
TRBD2	TRBJ2-1	-	TRBV9	TGTGCCAGCAGCCCGCAACTAGCGGCCGAGCAGTTCTTC	CASSPQLAAEQFF
-	TRBJ2-1	-	TRBV5-5	TGTGCCAGCAGCTTATTTACTGGGCAGATCTACAATGAGCAGTTCTTC	CASSLFTGQIYNEQFF
-	TRBJ2-2	-	TRBV5-4	TGTGCCAGCAGCTTGACCGGCAGTACGAACACCGGGGAGCTGTTTTTT	CASSLTGSTNTGELFF
-	TRBJ1-3	few	TRBV28	TGTGCCAGCAGTCCGCATCCTCCTGGAAACACCATATATTTT	CASSPHPPGNTIYF
TRBD2	TRBJ2-2	-	TRBV4-2	TGTGCCAGCAGCCCAGGCAGCGGCGGGAGGGCCGGGGAGCTGTTTTTT	CASSPGSGGRAGELFF
-	TRBJ2-2	-	TRBV30	TGTGCCTGGAGTATTAGTTTAAACACCGGGGAGCTGTTTTTT	CAWSISLNTGELFF
TRBD1	TRBJ2-5	-	TRBV5-6	TGTGCCAGCAGCTCGGTACAGGGGATTGAAGAGACCCAGTACTTC	CASSSVQGIEETQYF
-	TRBJ2-3	-	TRBV29-1	TGCAGCGTTGAAGATTATAAATATACGCAGTATTTT	CSVEDYKYTQYF
-	TRBJ2-5	-	TRBV7-9	TGTGCCAGCAGCTTAGTAGGAGGGGTTGCAGAGACCCAGTACTTC	CASSLVGGVAETQYF
-	TRBJ2-3	-	TRBV4-1	TGCGCCAGCAGCCAAGTGGGCGGGAACTTAAATACGCAGTATTTT	CASSQVGGNLNTQYF
-	TRBJ2-7	-	TRBV27	TGTGCCAGCAGATCGACTTGGGCCGAGCAGTACTTC	CASRSTWAEQYF
-	TRBJ2-1	-	TRBV7-8	TGTGCCAGCAGCGCATACTACACCGGGGCCTTTTCCTACAATGAGCAGTTCTTC	CASSAYYTGAFSYNEQFF